Reported below is one TCR beta chain. What it recognizes is unknown. Genomic DNA served as template for TCR beta VDJ and CDR3 profiling. TCRdb reprocessed the reads with MiXCR, giving one entry per CDR3 protein. In the table there are roughly 290,000 distinct CDR3 sequences, under 60% of which are singletons. The data belong to a study of CD8+CD57+ T cells in acquired aplastic anemia. Turning to the study itself: Yields of DNA that came from sorted CD4+ and CD8+ cells averaged roughly 3.3 ug.

Study-level results: No significant patient-versus-control difference appeared in CD8+ Simpson's diversity. There were 25 to 35 CD8+ CDR3 sequences that occurred in both patients and controls.

Patients who underwent sequencing had shown CD8+CD57+ cell expansion by flow cytometry. The diagnosis in all patients was severe acquired aplastic anemia. The sequence derives from a human donor with aplastic anemia. The sequenced sample consisted of sorted CD4+, CD8+, or CD8+CD57+ T cells (not recorded which) from PBMCs.

CDR3 nucleotide sequence: TGTGCCACCAGCAGAGGAGTAGACAGGGGCTATGGCTACACCTTC. This encodes CATSRGVDRGYGYTF. The V and J genes are TRBV15 and TRBJ1-2; 8 bases are a match to TRBD1. Germline V gene data show CDR1 as LNHNV and CDR2 as YYDKDF (reference sequence). The J segment lost 4 bases and the V segment lost 1 base, leaving 5 bases of the junction unmatched. The CDR3 is 15 amino acids.